The 14 T cell receptor beta chains reported below all come from one sample, sequenced in a study of CD8 T cells in ankylosing spondylitis. Study outcomes and limitations: A motif of under ten highly homologous TCR beta variants was seen as apparently characteristic of ankylosing spondylitis blood.

MiXCR, run by TCRdb on the 5' RACE reads, gives a single entry per CDR3 protein. The table shows roughly 700,000 distinct CDR3 sequences, with around 20% occurring only once. Their target antigens are unknown. Sequencing input: blood, either unsorted or a sorted T cell fraction (not recorded which). The source of these receptors is a male donor with ankylosing spondylitis.

A few counts support this clonotype. The chain uses TRBV24-1 and TRBJ2-1; D perhaps matches TRBD2 (6 bases). Germline CDR1 reads KGHDR; CDR2 reads SFDVKD. CDR3 length equals 15 residues. The V gene lost 1 base and the J gene lost 7 bases, with 13 bases spanning the gap. CDR3 nucleotide sequence: TGTGCCACCAGTGATTTTGTCGCAGGGAGGAATGAGCAGTTCTTC. It is translated as CATSDFVAGRNEQFF.

This clonotype was detected a few times. The chain carries TRBV7-6 and TRBJ2-1, with TRBD1 as a possible D gene (5 bases). The CDR3 covers 14 residues. Germline V gene data show CDR1 as SGHVS and CDR2 as FNYEAQ. Deletions cut 3 bases from V and 8 bases from J, with 14 bases between. The CDR3 loop reads CASSLTDWGDEQFF. The CDR3 coding sequence is TGTGCCAGCAGCTTGACCGACTGGGGCGATGAGCAGTTCTTC.

This clonotype was seen a handful of times. The gene calls are TRBV24-1 and TRBJ1-4; 9 bases match TRBD1. Germline V gene sequence: CDR1 KGHDR, CDR2 SFDVKD. The V gene end was trimmed by 4 bases and the J gene end by 5 bases; junction bases not matched to a gene: 4. The CDR3 sequence is 15 residues long. CDR3 DNA: TGTGCCACCAGTGAGTCCGGGACAGGGAATGAAAAACTGTTTTTT. Its translation is CATSESGTGNEKLFF.

This chain's CDR3 is CASSYSKGGGMGNEQFF. The CDR3 DNA reads TGTGCCAGCAGTTACTCGAAGGGCGGAGGGATGGGGAATGAGCAGTTCTTC. The chain couples TRBV6-5 to TRBJ2-1; a weak D match, TRBD2 (6 bases). Germline V gives CDR1 MNHEY, CDR2 SVGAGI. Trimming left V 0 bases short and J 7 bases short, with 19 bases between. This CDR3 region has 17 residues.

This clonotype has a handful of counts. The chain links TRBV7-8 to TRBJ2-7; 8 bases map to TRBD2. Per the germline V gene, CDR1 is SGHVS and CDR2 is FQNEAQ. V lost 2 bases, J lost 3 bases, and 6 bases stayed unmatched. CDR3 size: 15 residues. CDR3 amino acids: CASSLSPTSDYEQYF. The CDR3 region has the DNA TGTGCCAGCAGCTTATCCCCGACTAGCGACTACGAGCAGTACTTC.

This clonotype was counted between two and nine times. The chain has TRBV27 and TRBJ2-1; TRBD1 matches 9 bases. CDR3 length equals 17 residues. V trimming: 3 bases; J trimming: 2 bases; junction bases outside the gene matches: 8. Germline CDR1 is MNHEY and CDR2 is SMNVEV (reference sequence). The CDR3 here is CASSFYSNRGPYNEQFF. CDR3 nucleotides: TGTGCCAGCAGTTTTTACTCCAACAGGGGGCCCTACAATGAGCAGTTCTTC.

The chain recombines TRBV12-3 or TRBV12-4 with TRBJ2-2, with D possibly being TRBD1 (5 bases). The CDR3 consists of 13 residues. V shed 6 bases and J shed 9 bases, with 14 bases lying between them. The CDR3, as DNA: TGTGCCAGCAGAGATCAGGGATTCCGGGAGCTGTTTTTT. It is translated as CASRDQGFRELFF.

The gene calls are TRBV4-1 and TRBJ1-4; 12 bases fit TRBD1. The germline gives CDR1 MGHRA, CDR2 YSYEKL. The CDR3 sequence is 17 residues long. V lost 4 bases and J lost 7; bases outside the gene matches: 10. The CDR3 region is CASSLAGTGGQGEKLFF. The CDR3 DNA reads TGCGCCAGCAGCCTCGCCGGGACAGGGGGCCAGGGTGAAAAACTGTTTTTT.

At least ten counts were recorded for this clonotype. The chain has TRBV10-3 and TRBJ2-7; D is unclear. Trimming removed 3 bases from V and 2 bases from J, with 5 bases in between. The CDR3 contains 12 residues. CDR1 and CDR2 from the germline V gene are ENHRY and SYGVKD. As DNA, the CDR3 is TGTGCCATCAGTGATGAAACCTACGAGCAGTACTTC. This encodes CAISDETYEQYF.

This clonotype was recorded at least ten times. The rearrangement links TRBV7-9 to TRBJ2-1; maybe TRBD1 (5 bases). Trimming removed 7 bases from V and 7 bases from J, with 11 bases in between. The CDR3 runs to 12 residues. Germline-derived CDR1 and CDR2 are SEHNR and FQNEAQ (reference sequence). CDR3 DNA sequence: TGTGCCAGCATGGGGCGTCGAAATGAGCAGTTCTTC. This encodes CASMGRRNEQFF.

V and J are TRBV5-4 and TRBJ1-2; a possible D gene is TRBD1 (6 bases). CDR3 length: 14 residues. Germline assignment: CDR1 SGHNT and CDR2 YYREEE (reference sequence). V was cut by 4 bases and J by 2 bases, with 12 bases left in between. The CDR3 protein is CASSRDTFNYGYTF. CDR3 bases: TGTGCCAGCAGCCGGGACACTTTCAACTATGGCTACACCTTC.

This chain connects TRBV20-1 to TRBJ2-7; D might be TRBD2 (6 bases). The CDR3 is made up of 12 amino acids. CDR1 is DFQATT, CDR2 SNEGSKA, per germline (reference sequence). The germline V and J ends were trimmed by 6 bases and 2 bases, with 11 bases remaining between them. CDR3 nucleotide sequence: TGCAGTGCCCGGAGGGCAGCCTACGAGCAGTACTTC. Residues: CSARRAAYEQYF.

This clonotype was picked up a small number of times. The genes are TRBV20-1 and TRBJ1-2, with TRBD1 as a possible D gene (5 bases). Germline CDR1 DFQATT, CDR2 SNEGSKA (reference sequence). V was pared by 5 bases and J by 0 bases, with 10 bases between. CDR3 length: 13 residues. CDR3 in DNA: TGCAGTGCTGGGGACGGGACTAACTATGGCTACACCTTC. It yields the protein CSAGDGTNYGYTF.

This clonotype appeared a few times. The chain carries TRBV5-1 and TRBJ1-2; 7 bases agree with TRBD1. Germline CDR1 is SGHRS and CDR2 is YFSETQ. The ends lost 0 bases at V and 7 bases at J; junction bases unmatched: 3. CDR3 length: 13 residues. CDR3 nucleotide sequence: TGCGCCAGCAGCTTGGAGGGGGCGCTTGGCTACACCTTC. Protein: CASSLEGALGYTF.